The following is a TCR beta chain sequence with its context. Per the study methods: Estimated nucleated cell counts came from reference gene primer amplification. TCRdb's table, derived via immunoSEQ multiplex PCR, lists solely in-frame clones and lacks some. D and trimming come from the DNA, and the V and J calls and clone size come from that table. Among 310,000 or so clones listed, 80% to 90% were seen once. The sample comes from a study of blood T cell repertoires in COVID-19. The V gene end was trimmed by 8 bases and the J gene end by 7 bases; junction bases not matched to a gene: 7. The CDR3 is made up of 12 amino acids. Participant age was roughly 18 to 90 years, and participants resided in 24 US areas.

Sequencing input: PBMCs or T cells enriched from blood (not recorded which). This receptor was obtained from a woman between 18 and 29 years old who had recovered from COVID-19. The chain joins TRBV12-3 or TRBV12-4 to TRBJ1-2; 7 bases line up with TRBD1. CDR3 protein: CASEQGLSGYTF. CDR3 DNA sequence: TGTGCCAGCGAACAGGGGCTCTCTGGCTACACCTTC.